This T cell receptor beta chain was recorded in a study of blood T cell repertoires in COVID-19. Study overall: T cells, B-cell-depleted T cells, or PBMCs supplied cDNA or gDNA.

The CDR3 length is 13 residues. The J segment lost 10 bases and the V segment lost 0 bases, leaving 6 bases of the junction unmatched. Germline lookup yields CDR1 SGDLS and CDR2 YYNGEE. Repertoires were generated with immunoSEQ multiplex PCR, while TCRdb's copy carries only in-frame clones and drops some. The sample lists approximately 240,000 clones, roughly 80% occurring once. The sequencing input was PBMCs or T cells enriched from blood (not recorded which). This chain uses TRBV9 with TRBJ1-2, with TRBD1 matching 7 bases. This TCR derives from a woman between 40 and 55 years old with acute COVID-19. Written as DNA, the CDR3 is TGTGCCAGCAGCGTAGAAGGGGGCCAACTCTACACCTTC. This translates into CASSVEGGQLYTF. Full variable domain (outside the CDR3, taken from reference TRBV9 and TRBJ1-2): DSGVTQTPKHLITATGQRVTLRCSPRSGDLSVYWYQQSLDQGLQFLIQYYNGEERAKGNILERFSAQQFPDLHSELNLSSLELGDSALYFCASSVEGGQLYTFGSGTRLTVV.